These 20 T cell receptor beta chains were all obtained from the same sample, sequenced in a study of blood T cell repertoires in COVID-19. The data were produced by immunoSEQ multiplex PCR, yet TCRdb's version contains in-frame clones alone and is incomplete. Of about 360,000 clones in the sample, approximately 87% are singletons; the top ten hold 1% to 1.5%. The source material was PBMCs or T cells enriched from blood (not recorded which). These receptors originate from a man aged 25-45 years who had recovered from COVID-19.

The chain recombines TRBV4-1 with TRBJ2-7; a possible D gene is TRBD1 (6 bases). Germline V gene sequence: CDR1 MGHRA, CDR2 YSYEKL. V dropped 1 base and J dropped 0 bases, with 16 bases sitting between them. The CDR3 totals 17 residues. CDR3 bases: TGCGCCAGCAGCCAAGGGGACCGGGACACTGGCTCCTACGAGCAGTACTTC. Translated, it gives CASSQGDRDTGSYEQYF.

The chain employs TRBV12-5 and TRBJ1-1; D possibly corresponds to TRBD1 (6 bases). The germline V gene has CDR1 LGHNT and CDR2 FRNRAP. The CDR3 runs 16 residues. V was trimmed by 5 bases and J by 0 bases, leaving 16 bases between them. The CDR3 is CASGKNPGALNTEAFF. The CDR3 DNA follows: TGTGCTAGTGGTAAAAACCCAGGGGCCCTGAACACTGAAGCTTTCTTT.

V is TRBV19 and J is TRBJ1-5; possibly TRBD1 for D (5 bases). From germline, CDR1 is LNHDA and CDR2 SQIVND (reference sequence). The CDR3 length is 15 residues. Trimming cost V 4 bases and J 1 base, with 11 bases left between them. CDR3 loop: CASSSFSGSNQPQHF. DNA for the CDR3: TGTGCCAGTAGTAGCTTTTCAGGGAGCAATCAGCCCCAGCATTTT.

The chain carries TRBV7-9 and TRBJ1-2; D may be TRBD1 (5 bases). CDR3 length: 15 residues. CDR1 is SEHNR and CDR2 is FQNEAQ in the germline V gene (reference sequence). The V end was cut by 6 bases, the J end by 4 bases, with 18 bases between. CDR3 in amino acids: CASSSPGEGSYGYTF. The CDR3, as DNA: TGTGCCAGCAGTAGTCCTGGGGAGGGGTCCTATGGCTACACCTTC.

This clone was seen only once. The genes are TRBV21-1 and TRBJ1-4. TRBV21-1 is a listed pseudogene. This CDR3 region has 17 residues. The CDR3 here is CASTSSREPPWDEKLFF. For the CDR3, the DNA is TGTGCCAGCACCAGTTCCCGGGAACCTCCCTGGGATGAAAAACTGTTTTTT.

V gene TRBV27 combines with J gene TRBJ1-1, with D tentatively TRBD1 (6 bases). Germline V gene data show CDR1 as MNHEY and CDR2 as SMNVEV (reference sequence). V shed 5 bases and J shed 1 base, with 11 bases lying between them. This CDR3 region has 14 residues. CDR3 nucleotide sequence: TGTGCCAGCAGTCCCCGGACAGCGAACACTGAAGCTTTCTTT. This translates into CASSPRTANTEAFF.

The chain has TRBV9 and TRBJ2-5, with D possibly being TRBD1 (7 bases). Per germline, CDR1 SGDLS and CDR2 YYNGEE. The CDR3 is made up of 16 amino acids. Trimming left V 4 bases short and J 6 bases short, with 22 bases between. Here the CDR3 DNA reads TGTGCCAGCAGCCCTAGGGGGCTAGCAGGAGGGCAGACCCAGTACTTC. This codes for CASSPRGLAGGQTQYF.

This chain uses TRBV29-1 with TRBJ2-7; 10 positions agree with TRBD1. Germline CDR1 reads SQVTM; CDR2 reads ANQGSEA. The V segment lost 0 bases and the J segment 3 bases; nucleotides outside the gene matches: 2. The CDR3 consists of 14 residues. The CDR3 nucleotides read TGCAGCGTTGAAGAACGGACAGGGGGCTACGAGCAGTACTTC. This gives the protein CSVEERTGGYEQYF.

The chain carries TRBV7-2 and TRBJ2-3; no clear D. Germline V CDR1 and CDR2: SGHTA, FQGNSA. Trimming pared 6 bases from V and 3 bases from J, leaving 4 bases between. This CDR3 has 11 amino acids. The CDR3 loop reads CASSPTDTQYF. DNA of the CDR3: TGTGCCAGCAGTCCTACAGATACGCAGTATTTT.

The J gene is TRBJ1-5, the V gene TRBV11-1, with 11 bases lining up with TRBD1. Per germline, CDR1 SGHAT and CDR2 FQDESV (reference sequence). After removal of 0 bases from V and 6 bases from J, the junction contained 7 bases not matched to a gene. The CDR3 totals 17 residues. The CDR3 reads CASSLAGGTGGSQPQHF. DNA of the CDR3: TGTGCCAGCAGCTTAGCGGGGGGGACAGGGGGGAGTCAGCCCCAGCATTTT.

V usage is TRBV2 and J usage is TRBJ1-5, with 10 bases identical to TRBD1. The CDR3 has 16 residues. The V gene's germline CDR1 is SNHLY and CDR2 FYNNEI. The DNA of the CDR3 is TGTGCTGGGGGGACAGGGGCCTACGGTAGCAATCAGCCCCAGCATTTT. Amino acids: CAGGTGAYGSNQPQHF.

Here the CDR3 DNA reads TGCAGCGTCGGAGATCTACGCTATGGCTACACCTTC. Protein sequence: CSVGDLRYGYTF. This chain connects TRBV29-1 to TRBJ1-2; D call uncertain. CDR1 SQVTM and CDR2 ANQGSEA come from the germline V gene. The V end lost 6 bases, the J end lost 4 bases, and 12 bases lay between the germline ends. This CDR3 has 12 amino acids. The whole variable domain, filled in from reference TRBV29-1 and TRBJ1-2, reads SAVISQKPSRDICQRGTSLTIQCQVDSQVTMMFWYRQQPGQSLTLIATANQGSEATYESGFVIDKFPISRPNLTFSTLTVSNMSPEDSSIYLCSVGDLRYGYTFGSGTRLTVV.

The chain carries TRBV9 and TRBJ1-3; tentative D call: TRBD1 (6 bases). Trimming shortened V by 1 base and J by 2 bases, and 13 bases separated the two germline ends. This CDR3 is built from 16 residues. Germline V gene lookup returns CDR1 SGDLS and CDR2 YYNGEE. CDR3 in amino acids: CASSVQGRGAGNTIYF. The CDR3 coding sequence is TGTGCCAGCAGCGTACAGGGGAGGGGAGCTGGAAACACCATATATTTT.

This chain links TRBV7-6 with TRBJ1-3, with 10 positions matching TRBD1. Trimming at V came to 5 bases and at J to 2 bases, leaving 6 bases not matched to a gene. Germline CDR1 reads SGHVS; CDR2 reads FNYEAQ. CDR3 size: 16 residues. CDR3 region: CASSQGTGVAGNTIYF. The DNA for the CDR3 is TGTGCCAGCAGCCAGGGGACAGGGGTTGCTGGAAACACCATATATTTT.

This chain joins TRBV7-9 and TRBJ1-1; 9 nucleotides line up with TRBD1. Losses at the gene ends were 3 bases for V and 7 bases for J; bases not matched to a gene: 9. Germline CDR1 reads SEHNR; CDR2 reads FQNEAQ (reference sequence). This CDR3 is built from 15 residues. The CDR3 loop is CASSFAGTGIGEAFF. CDR3 sequence (DNA): TGTGCCAGCAGCTTCGCCGGGACAGGGATTGGTGAAGCTTTCTTT.

This sequence joins TRBV19 and TRBJ1-1; 7 nucleotides agree with TRBD1. The germline gives CDR1 LNHDA, CDR2 SQIVND (reference sequence). CDR3 length equals 15 residues. V lost 5 bases to trimming and J lost 1 base; unmatched junction nucleotides: 7. The CDR3 coding sequence is TGTGCCAGTAGTCCTGAACAGGGGTGGAACACTGAAGCTTTCTTT. Protein product: CASSPEQGWNTEAFF. The full variable domain, rest sourced from reference TRBV19 and TRBJ1-1, is DGGITQSPKYLFRKEGQNVTLSCEQNLNHDAMYWYRQDPGQGLRLIYYSQIVNDFQKGDIAEGYSVSREKKESFPLTVTSAQKNPTAFYLCASSPEQGWNTEAFFGQGTRLTVV.

J is TRBJ2-5 and V is TRBV30; the match to TRBD2 covers 12 bases. Germline V CDR1 and CDR2: GTSNPN, SVGIG (reference sequence). The CDR3 is made up of 13 amino acids. V lost 3 bases to trimming and J lost 5 bases; unmatched junction nucleotides: 1. The CDR3 nucleotides read TGTGCCTGGAGCGGGACTAGCGGGGAGACCCAGTACTTC. It encodes CAWSGTSGETQYF.

The V call is TRBV6-5, the J call TRBJ1-1; 7 bases are a match to TRBD1. Germline CDR1 is MNHEY and CDR2 is SVGAGI. The ends lost 7 bases at V and 7 bases at J; junction bases unmatched: 6. The CDR3 is 12 amino acids. The CDR3: CASIKGAGEAFF. As DNA, the CDR3 is TGTGCCAGCATTAAGGGGGCTGGTGAAGCTTTCTTT.

The chain combines TRBV19 with TRBJ1-1; TRBD1 aligns across 10 bases. CDR1 and CDR2 from the germline V gene are LNHDA and SQIVND (reference sequence). The CDR3 totals 17 residues. The J segment lost 2 bases and the V segment lost 4 bases, leaving 10 bases of the junction unmatched. CDR3 in amino acids: CASSRARWTGGNTEAFF. The DNA of the CDR3 is TGTGCCAGTAGTAGGGCCCGGTGGACAGGGGGAAACACTGAAGCTTTCTTT.

The chain combines TRBV7-9 with TRBJ1-1; a weak D match, TRBD1 (5 bases). The CDR3 covers 14 residues. V gave up 6 bases and J gave up 0 bases, with 11 bases separating them. The germline V gene encodes CDR1 SEHNR and CDR2 FQNEAQ (reference sequence). The CDR3 bases are TGTGCCAGCAGACGGGTGGGGCTGAACACTGAAGCTTTCTTT. Translating it yields CASRRVGLNTEAFF.